The clone carrying this TCR beta chain has only a few counts. What it binds is unknown. TCRdb called the reads again in MiXCR, with one record for every CDR3 protein. Of about 300,000 distinct CDR3 sequences listed, around 9.1% are singletons. The sample belongs to a study of T cell repertoires in cytomegalovirus infection. Study overall: Public TCR beta signatures were indicative of both CMV infection and a matching HLA type. Findings and caveats of the study: Clonotypes of TCR beta that were HLA-C-restricted and CMV-specific dominated the ex vivo response. Accumulated public TCR beta family frequency recognized individuals carrying CMV together with the relevant HLA.

Unmatched junction bases numbered 10, after V lost 6 bases and J lost 5 bases. From germline, CDR1 is SQVTM and CDR2 ANQGSEA. The CDR3 length is 15 residues. This TCR was sampled from a human donor in good health (CMV status not recorded). Some clones in this sample may be carry-over from other donors' samples. Specimen: PBMCs. V is TRBV29-1 and J is TRBJ2-5; 12 nucleotides line up with TRBD2. This CDR3 is CSVRRLAGAGETQYF. As DNA, the CDR3 is TGCAGCGTCAGGCGACTAGCGGGGGCCGGGGAGACCCAGTACTTC.